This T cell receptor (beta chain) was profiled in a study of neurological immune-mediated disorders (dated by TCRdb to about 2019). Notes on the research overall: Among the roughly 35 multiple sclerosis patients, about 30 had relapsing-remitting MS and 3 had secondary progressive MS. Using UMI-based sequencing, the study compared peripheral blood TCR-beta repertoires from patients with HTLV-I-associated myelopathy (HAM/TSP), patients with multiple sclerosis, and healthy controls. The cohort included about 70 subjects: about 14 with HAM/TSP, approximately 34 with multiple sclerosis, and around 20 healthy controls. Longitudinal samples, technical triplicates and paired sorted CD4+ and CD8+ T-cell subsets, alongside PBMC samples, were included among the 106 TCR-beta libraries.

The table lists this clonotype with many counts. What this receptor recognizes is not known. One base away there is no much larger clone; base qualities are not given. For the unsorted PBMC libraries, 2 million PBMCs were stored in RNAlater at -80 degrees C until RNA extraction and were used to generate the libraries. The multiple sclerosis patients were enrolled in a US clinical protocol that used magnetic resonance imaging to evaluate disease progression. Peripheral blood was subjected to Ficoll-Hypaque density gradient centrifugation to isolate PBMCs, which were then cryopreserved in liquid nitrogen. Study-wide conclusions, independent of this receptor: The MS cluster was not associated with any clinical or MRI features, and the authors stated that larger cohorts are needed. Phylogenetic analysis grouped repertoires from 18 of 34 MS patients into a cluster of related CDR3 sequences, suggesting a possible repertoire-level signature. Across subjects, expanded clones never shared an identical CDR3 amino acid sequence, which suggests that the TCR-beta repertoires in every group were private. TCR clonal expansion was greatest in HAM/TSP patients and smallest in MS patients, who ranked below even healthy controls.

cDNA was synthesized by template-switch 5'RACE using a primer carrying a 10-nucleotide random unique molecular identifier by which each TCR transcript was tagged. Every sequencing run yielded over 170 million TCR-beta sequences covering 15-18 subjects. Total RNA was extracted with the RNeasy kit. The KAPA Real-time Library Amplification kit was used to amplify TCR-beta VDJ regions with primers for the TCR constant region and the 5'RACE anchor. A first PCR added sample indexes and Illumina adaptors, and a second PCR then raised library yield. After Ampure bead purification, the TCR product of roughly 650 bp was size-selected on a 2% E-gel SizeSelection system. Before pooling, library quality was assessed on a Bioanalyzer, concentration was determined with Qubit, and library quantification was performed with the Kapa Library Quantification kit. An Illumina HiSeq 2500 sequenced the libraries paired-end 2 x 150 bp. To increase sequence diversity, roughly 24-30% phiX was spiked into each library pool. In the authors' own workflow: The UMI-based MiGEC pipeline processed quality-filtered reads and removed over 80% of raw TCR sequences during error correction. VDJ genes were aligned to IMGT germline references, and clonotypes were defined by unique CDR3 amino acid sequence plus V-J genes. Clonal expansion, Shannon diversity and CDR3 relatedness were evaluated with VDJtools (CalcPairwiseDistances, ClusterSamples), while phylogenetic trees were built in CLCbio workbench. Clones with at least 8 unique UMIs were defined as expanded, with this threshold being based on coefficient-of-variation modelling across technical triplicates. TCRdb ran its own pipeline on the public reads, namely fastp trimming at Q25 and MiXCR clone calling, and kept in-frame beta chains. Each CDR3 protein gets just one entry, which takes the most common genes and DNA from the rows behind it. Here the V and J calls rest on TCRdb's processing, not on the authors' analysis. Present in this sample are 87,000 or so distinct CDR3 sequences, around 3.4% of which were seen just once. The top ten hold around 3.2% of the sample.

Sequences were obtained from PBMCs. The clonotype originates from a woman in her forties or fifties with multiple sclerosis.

The sequence in DNA is TGTGCCAGCAGTTACGGAGGCGGAGTTCAAAACATTCAGTACTTC. It is translated as CASSYGGGVQNIQYF. The rearrangement joined TRBV6-5 to TRBJ2-4; the D segment could be TRBD2, given 5 matching bases. CDR1 is given as MNHEY and CDR2 as SVGAGI, both from the germline V gene. Inclusive of the bounding cysteine and phenylalanine, the CDR3 is 15 residues long. The entry retains the CDR3 DNA only, 45 bases that are in frame from base 1. V loses 2 bases, J loses 5 bases, and the germline ends lie 13 bases apart.